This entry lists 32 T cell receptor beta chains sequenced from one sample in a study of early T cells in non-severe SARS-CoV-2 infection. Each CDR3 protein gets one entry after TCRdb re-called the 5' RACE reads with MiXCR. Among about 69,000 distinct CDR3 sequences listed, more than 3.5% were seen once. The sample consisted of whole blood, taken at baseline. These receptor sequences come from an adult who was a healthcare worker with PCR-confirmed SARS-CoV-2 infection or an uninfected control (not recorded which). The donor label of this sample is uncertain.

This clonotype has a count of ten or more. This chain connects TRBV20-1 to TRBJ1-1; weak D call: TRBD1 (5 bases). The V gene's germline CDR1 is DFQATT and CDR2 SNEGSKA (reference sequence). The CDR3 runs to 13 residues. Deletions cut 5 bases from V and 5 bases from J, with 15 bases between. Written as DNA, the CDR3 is TGCAGTGCTTCCCGGACGGGGACGACTGAAGCTTTCTTT. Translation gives CSASRTGTTEAFF.

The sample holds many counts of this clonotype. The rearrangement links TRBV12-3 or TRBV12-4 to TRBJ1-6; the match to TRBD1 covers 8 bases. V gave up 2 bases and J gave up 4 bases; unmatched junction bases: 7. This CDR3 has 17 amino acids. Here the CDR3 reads CASSLQAGGRYNSPLHF. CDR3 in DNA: TGTGCCAGCAGTTTACAGGCAGGGGGCAGATATAATTCACCCCTCCACTTT.

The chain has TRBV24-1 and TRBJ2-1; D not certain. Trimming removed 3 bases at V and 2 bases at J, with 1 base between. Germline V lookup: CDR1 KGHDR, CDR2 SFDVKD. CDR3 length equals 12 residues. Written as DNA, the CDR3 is TGTGCCACCAGTGATCCCTACAATGAGCAGTTCTTC. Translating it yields CATSDPYNEQFF.

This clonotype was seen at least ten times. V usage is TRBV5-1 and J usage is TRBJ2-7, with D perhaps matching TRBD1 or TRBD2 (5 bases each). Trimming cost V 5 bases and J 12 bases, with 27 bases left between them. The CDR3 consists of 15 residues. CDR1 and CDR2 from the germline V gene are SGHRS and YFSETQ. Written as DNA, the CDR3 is TGCGCCAGCAGTCCGGGATGGGACGAGCAGAGTCATCGGTACTTC. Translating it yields CASSPGWDEQSHRYF.

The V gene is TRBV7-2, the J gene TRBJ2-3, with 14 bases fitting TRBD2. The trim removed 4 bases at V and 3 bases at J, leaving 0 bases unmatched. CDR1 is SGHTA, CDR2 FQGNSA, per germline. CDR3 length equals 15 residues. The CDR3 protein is CASSWTSGGTDTQYF. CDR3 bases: TGTGCCAGCAGCTGGACTAGCGGGGGGACAGATACGCAGTATTTT.

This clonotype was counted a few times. The CDR3 sequence is CASSLRVNTGELFF. The CDR3 DNA is TGTGCCAGCAGCTTGAGGGTGAACACCGGGGAGCTGTTTTTT. The chain links TRBV5-6 to TRBJ2-2; D gene unclear. There are 14 residues in the CDR3. V lost 1 base and J lost 1, with 5 bases in between. The germline V gene has CDR1 SGHDT and CDR2 YYEEEE.

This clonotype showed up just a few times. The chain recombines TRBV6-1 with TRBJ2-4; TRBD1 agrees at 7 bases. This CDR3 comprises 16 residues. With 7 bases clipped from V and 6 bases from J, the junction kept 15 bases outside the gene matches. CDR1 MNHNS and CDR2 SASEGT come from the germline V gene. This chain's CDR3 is CASTQDTGDSPNIQYF. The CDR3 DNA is TGTGCCAGCACCCAGGACACAGGGGATTCTCCAAACATTCAGTACTTC.

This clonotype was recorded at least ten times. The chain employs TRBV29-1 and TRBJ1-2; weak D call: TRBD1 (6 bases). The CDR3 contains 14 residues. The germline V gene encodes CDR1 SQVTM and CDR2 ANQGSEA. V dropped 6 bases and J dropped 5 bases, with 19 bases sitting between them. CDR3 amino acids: CSVARDMEWYGYTF. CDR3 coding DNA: TGCAGCGTCGCGCGGGACATGGAATGGTATGGCTACACCTTC.

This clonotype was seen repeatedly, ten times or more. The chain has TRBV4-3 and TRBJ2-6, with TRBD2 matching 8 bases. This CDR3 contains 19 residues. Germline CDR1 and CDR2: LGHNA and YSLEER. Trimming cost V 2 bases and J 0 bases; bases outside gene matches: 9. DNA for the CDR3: TGCGCCAGCAGCCAATTTATGACTAGCGCCAGCTCTGGGGCCAACGTCCTGACTTTC. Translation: CASSQFMTSASSGANVLTF.

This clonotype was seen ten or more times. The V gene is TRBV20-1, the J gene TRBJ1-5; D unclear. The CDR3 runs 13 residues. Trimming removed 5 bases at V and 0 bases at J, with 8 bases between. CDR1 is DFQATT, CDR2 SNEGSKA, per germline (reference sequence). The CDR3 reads CSAERYSNQPQHF. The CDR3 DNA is TGCAGTGCTGAAAGGTATAGCAATCAGCCCCAGCATTTT.

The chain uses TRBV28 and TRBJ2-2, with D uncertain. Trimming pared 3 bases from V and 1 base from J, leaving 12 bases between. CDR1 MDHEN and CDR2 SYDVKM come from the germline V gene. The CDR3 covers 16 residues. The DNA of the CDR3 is TGTGCCAGCAGTTTCCCCCAGGCAGTGAACACCGGGGAGCTGTTTTTT. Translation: CASSFPQAVNTGELFF.

CDR3 bases: TGTGCCAGCAGCCTCGGGACAGGTGGCCAGCCCCAGCATTTT. Translating it yields CASSLGTGGQPQHF. J is TRBJ1-5 and V is TRBV5-5; 8 nucleotides align to TRBD1. Germline assignment: CDR1 SGHKS and CDR2 YYEKEE (reference sequence). This CDR3 is built from 14 residues. The trim removed 4 bases at V and 7 bases at J, leaving 7 bases unmatched.

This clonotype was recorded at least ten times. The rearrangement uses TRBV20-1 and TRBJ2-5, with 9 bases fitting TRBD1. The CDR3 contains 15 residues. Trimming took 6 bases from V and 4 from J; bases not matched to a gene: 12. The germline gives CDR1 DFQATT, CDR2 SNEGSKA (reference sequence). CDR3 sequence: CSARNPQGAPETQYF. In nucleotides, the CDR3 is TGCAGTGCCCGCAACCCACAGGGGGCCCCAGAGACCCAGTACTTC.

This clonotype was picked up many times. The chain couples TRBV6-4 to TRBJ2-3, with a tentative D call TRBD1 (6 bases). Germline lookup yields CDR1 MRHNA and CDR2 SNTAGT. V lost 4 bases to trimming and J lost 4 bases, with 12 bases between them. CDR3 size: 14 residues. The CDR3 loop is CASSGNRDPDTQYF. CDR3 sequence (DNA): TGTGCCAGCAGTGGCAACAGGGACCCAGATACGCAGTATTTT.

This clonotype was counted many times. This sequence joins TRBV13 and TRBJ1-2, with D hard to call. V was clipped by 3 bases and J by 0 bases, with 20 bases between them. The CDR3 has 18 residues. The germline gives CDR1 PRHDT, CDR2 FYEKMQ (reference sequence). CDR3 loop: CASSFSLNGETPNYGYTF. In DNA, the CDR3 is TGTGCCAGCAGCTTTTCGTTGAACGGAGAAACTCCTAACTATGGCTACACCTTC.

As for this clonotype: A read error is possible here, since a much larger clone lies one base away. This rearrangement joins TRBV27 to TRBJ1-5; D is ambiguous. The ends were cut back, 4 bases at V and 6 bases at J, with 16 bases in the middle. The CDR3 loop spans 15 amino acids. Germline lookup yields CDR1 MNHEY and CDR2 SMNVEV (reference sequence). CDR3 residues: CASSSPEGWGQPQHF. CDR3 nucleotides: TGTGCCAGCAGTTCCCCTGAAGGTTGGGGTCAGCCCCAGCATTTT.

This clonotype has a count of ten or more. CDR3 in amino acids: CASTQGHQISYNEQFF. CDR3 coding DNA: TGTGCCAGCACCCAGGGACACCAGATCTCCTACAATGAGCAGTTCTTC. The gene calls are TRBV7-2 and TRBJ2-1; maybe TRBD1 (6 bases). The CDR3 contains 16 residues. CDR1 and CDR2 (germline): SGHTA, FQGNSA. V was cut by 7 bases and J by 0 bases, with 16 bases left in between.

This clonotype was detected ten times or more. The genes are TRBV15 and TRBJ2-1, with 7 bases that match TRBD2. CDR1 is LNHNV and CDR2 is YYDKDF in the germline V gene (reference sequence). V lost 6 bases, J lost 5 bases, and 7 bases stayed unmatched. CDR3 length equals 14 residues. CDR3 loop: CATRPTTSNNEQFF. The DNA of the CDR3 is TGTGCCACCAGGCCGACGACTAGCAACAATGAGCAGTTCTTC.

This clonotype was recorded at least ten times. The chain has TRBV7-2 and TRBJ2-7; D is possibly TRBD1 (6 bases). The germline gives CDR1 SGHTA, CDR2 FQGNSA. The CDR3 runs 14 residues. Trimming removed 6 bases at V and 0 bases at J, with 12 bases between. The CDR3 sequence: CASSLQGLSYEQYF. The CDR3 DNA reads TGTGCCAGCAGTCTCCAGGGGCTCTCCTACGAGCAGTACTTC.

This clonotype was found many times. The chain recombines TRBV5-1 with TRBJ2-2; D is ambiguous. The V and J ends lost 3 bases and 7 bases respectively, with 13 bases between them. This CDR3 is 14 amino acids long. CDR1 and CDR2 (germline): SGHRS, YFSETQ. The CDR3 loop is CASSYPTVGGELFF. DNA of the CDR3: TGCGCCAGCAGCTACCCTACCGTTGGCGGGGAGCTGTTTTTT.

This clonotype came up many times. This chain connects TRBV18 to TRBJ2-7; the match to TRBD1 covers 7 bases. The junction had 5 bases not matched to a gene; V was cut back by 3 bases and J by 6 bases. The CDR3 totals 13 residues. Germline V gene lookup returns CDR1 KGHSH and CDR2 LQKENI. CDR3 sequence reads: CASSPNTGVEQYF. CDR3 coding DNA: TGTGCCAGCTCACCGAACACAGGGGTCGAGCAGTACTTC. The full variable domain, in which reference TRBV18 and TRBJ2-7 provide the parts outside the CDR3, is NAGVMQNPRHLVRRRGQEARLRCSPMKGHSHVYWYRQLPEEGLKFMVYLQKENIIDESGMPKERFSAEFPKEGPSILRIQQVVRGDSAAYFCASSPNTGVEQYFGPGTRLTVT.

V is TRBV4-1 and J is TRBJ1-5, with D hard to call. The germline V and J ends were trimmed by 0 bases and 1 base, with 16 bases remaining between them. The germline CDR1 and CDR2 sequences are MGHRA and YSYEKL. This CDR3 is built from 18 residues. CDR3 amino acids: CASSQDHEGRPSNQPQHF. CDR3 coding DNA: TGCGCCAGCAGCCAAGATCACGAGGGCAGGCCCAGCAATCAGCCCCAGCATTTT.

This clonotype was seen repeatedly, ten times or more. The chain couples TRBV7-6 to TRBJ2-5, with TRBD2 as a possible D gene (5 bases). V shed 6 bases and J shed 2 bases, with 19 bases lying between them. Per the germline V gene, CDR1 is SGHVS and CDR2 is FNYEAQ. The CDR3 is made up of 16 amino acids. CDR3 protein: CASSGELGVLQETQYF. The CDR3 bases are TGTGCCAGCAGTGGGGAACTAGGAGTACTTCAAGAGACCCAGTACTTC.

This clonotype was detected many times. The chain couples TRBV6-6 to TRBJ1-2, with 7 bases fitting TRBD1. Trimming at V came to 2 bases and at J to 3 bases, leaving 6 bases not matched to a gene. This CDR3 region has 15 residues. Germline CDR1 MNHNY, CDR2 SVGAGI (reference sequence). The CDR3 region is CASSYDPDRDYGYTF. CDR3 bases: TGTGCCAGCAGTTACGATCCCGACAGGGACTATGGCTACACCTTC.

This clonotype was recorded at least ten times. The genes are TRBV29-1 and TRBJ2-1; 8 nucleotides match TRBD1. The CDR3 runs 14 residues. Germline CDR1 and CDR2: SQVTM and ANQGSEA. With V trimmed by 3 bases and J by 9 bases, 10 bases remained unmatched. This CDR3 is CSVDGQGLALEQFF. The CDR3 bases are TGCAGCGTTGACGGACAGGGCCTAGCCCTTGAGCAGTTCTTC.

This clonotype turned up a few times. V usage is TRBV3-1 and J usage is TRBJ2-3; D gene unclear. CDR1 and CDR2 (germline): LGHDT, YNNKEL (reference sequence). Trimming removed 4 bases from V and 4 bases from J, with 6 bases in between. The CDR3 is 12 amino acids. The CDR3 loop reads CASSPYADTQYF. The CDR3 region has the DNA TGTGCCAGCAGCCCCTACGCAGATACGCAGTATTTT.

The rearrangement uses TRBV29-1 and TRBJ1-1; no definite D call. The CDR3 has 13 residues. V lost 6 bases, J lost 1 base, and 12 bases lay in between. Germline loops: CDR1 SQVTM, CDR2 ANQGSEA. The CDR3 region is CSVERTANTEAFF. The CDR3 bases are TGCAGCGTCGAGAGGACGGCGAACACTGAAGCTTTCTTT.

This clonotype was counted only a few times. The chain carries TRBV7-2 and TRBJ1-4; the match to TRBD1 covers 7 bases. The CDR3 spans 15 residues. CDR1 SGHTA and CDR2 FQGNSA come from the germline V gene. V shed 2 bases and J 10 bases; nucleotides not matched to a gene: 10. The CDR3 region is CASSLQEGGARKLFF. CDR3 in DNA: TGTGCCAGCAGCTTACAAGAAGGGGGCGCGAGAAAACTGTTTTTT. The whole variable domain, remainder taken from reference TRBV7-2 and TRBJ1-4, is GAGVSQSPSNKVTEKGKDVELRCDPISGHTALYWYRQSLGQGLEFLIYFQGNSAPDKSGLPSDRFSAERTGGSVSTLTIQRTQQEDSAVYLCASSLQEGGARKLFFGSGTQLSVL.

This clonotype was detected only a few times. The CDR3 coding sequence is TGTGCCAGCAGCTTTGGCCACTCTATCACCGGGGAGCTGTTTTTT. Protein sequence: CASSFGHSITGELFF. This chain uses TRBV7-9 with TRBJ2-2; D unclear. The CDR3 length is 15 residues. CDR1 is SEHNR, CDR2 FQNEAQ, per germline (reference sequence). V lost 3 bases, J lost 4 bases, and 12 bases lay in between.

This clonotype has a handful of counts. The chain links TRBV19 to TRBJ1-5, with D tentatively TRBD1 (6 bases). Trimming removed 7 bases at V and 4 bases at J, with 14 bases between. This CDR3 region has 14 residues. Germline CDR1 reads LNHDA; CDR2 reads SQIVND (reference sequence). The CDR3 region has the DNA TGTGCCAGTACCAAAGACAGGAGTAATCAGCCCCAGCATTTT. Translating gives CASTKDRSNQPQHF.

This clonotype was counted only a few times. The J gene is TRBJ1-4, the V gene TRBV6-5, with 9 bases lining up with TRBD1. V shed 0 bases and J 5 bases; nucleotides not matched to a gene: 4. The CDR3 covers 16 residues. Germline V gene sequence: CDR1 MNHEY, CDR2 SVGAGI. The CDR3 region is CASSYSGTGLNEKLFF. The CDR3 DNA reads TGTGCCAGCAGTTACTCTGGGACAGGGTTAAATGAAAAACTGTTTTTT.

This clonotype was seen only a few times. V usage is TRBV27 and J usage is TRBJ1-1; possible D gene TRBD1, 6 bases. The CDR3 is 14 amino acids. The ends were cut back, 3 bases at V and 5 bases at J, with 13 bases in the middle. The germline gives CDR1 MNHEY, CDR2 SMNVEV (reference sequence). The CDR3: CASSFGTGRTEAFF. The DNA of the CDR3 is TGTGCCAGCAGTTTTGGCACAGGGCGGACTGAAGCTTTCTTT.